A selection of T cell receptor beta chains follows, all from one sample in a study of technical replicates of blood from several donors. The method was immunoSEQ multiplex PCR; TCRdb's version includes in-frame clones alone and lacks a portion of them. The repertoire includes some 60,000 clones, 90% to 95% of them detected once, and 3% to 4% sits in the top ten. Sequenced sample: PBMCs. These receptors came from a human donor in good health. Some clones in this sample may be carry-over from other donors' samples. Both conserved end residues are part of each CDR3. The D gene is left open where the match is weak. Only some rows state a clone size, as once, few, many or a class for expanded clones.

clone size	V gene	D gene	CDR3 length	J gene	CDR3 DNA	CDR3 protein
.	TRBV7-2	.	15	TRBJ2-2	TGTGCCAGCAGCCAGCCAGGGGCTGACACCGGGGAGCTGTTTTTT	CASSQPGADTGELFF
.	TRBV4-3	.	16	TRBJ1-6	TGCGCCAGCAGCCAAGAAAAAGCCGTACCTAATTCACCCCTCCACTTT	CASSQEKAVPNSPLHF
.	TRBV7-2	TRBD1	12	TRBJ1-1	TGTGCCAGCAGCCCGACAGGGGGCCGGGCTTTCTTT	CASSPTGGRAFF
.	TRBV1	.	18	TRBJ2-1	TGCACCAGCAGCCCCCCCACAACACGGGAGGTCCCCTACAATGAGCAGTTCTTC	CTSSPPTTREVPYNEQFF
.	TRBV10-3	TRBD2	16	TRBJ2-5	TGTGCCATCAGAAACGGACTAGCGGGAGTTGTTGAGACCCAGTACTTC	CAIRNGLAGVVETQYF
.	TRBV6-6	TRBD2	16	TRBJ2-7	TGTGCCAGCAGTTCACCTAGCGGGGGGCGGGGGAACGAGCAGTACTTC	CASSSPSGGRGNEQYF
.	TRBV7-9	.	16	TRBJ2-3	TGTGCCAGCAGCTTAGGTTCCGCATTCGCCGGAGATACGCAGTATTTT	CASSLGSAFAGDTQYF
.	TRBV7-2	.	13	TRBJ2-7	TGTGCCAGCAGCTGGAGGGGGCTTAACGAGCAGTACTTC	CASSWRGLNEQYF
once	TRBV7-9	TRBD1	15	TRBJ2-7	TGTGCCAGCAGCCCATCCCGGGGACAGGGATACGAGCAGTACTTC	CASSPSRGQGYEQYF
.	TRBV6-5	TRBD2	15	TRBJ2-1	TGTGCCAGCAGCTACACCCGGACTAGCGGCAATGAGCAGTTCTTC	CASSYTRTSGNEQFF
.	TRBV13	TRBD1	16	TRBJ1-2	TGTGCCAGCAGCCCAACCGGGACAGGGACCGACTATGGCTACACCTTC	CASSPTGTGTDYGYTF
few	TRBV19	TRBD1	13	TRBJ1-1	TGTGCCAGTAGTATCGGGACAGCCCCCTTAGCTTTCTTT	CASSIGTAPLAFF
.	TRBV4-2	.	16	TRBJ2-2	TGTGCCAGCAGCCAAAGAAGGGACTCTAACACCGGGGAGCTGTTTTTT	CASSQRRDSNTGELFF
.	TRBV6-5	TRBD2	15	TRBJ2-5	TGTGCCAGCAGACGGACAGCGGGGGGGCAAGAGACCCAGTACTTC	CASRRTAGGQETQYF
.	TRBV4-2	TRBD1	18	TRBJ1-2	TGTGCCAGCAGCCAAGAGGTAGGGGGCGCTTTGGCTAACTATGGCTACACCTTC	CASSQEVGGALANYGYTF
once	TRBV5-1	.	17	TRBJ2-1	TGCGCCAGCAGCACTAGGCTCAGCGGTGGTAATTCTTTGGAGCAGTTCTTC	CASSTRLSGGNSLEQFF
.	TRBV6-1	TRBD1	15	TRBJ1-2	TGTGCCAGCAGTGGATCCGGGACAGCTAACTATGGCTACACCTTC	CASSGSGTANYGYTF
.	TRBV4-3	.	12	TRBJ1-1	TGCGCCAGCAGCCAAGATAGGAGGGAAGCTTTCTTT	CASSQDRREAFF
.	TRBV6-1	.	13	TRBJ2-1	TGTGCCAGCAGCCTCACTCAAGTTGATGAGCAGTTCTTC	CASSLTQVDEQFF
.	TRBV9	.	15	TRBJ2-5	TGTGCCAGCAGCGTAGGTTCACAGAACCAAGAGACCCAGTACTTC	CASSVGSQNQETQYF
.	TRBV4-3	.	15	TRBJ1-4	TGCGCCAGCAGCCAACAGGCAGGGGCTAATGAAAAACTGTTTTTT	CASSQQAGANEKLFF
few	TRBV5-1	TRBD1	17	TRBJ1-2	TGCGCCAGCAGCGTGAGAATGACAGGGGGCGAGAACTATGGCTACACCTTC	CASSVRMTGGENYGYTF
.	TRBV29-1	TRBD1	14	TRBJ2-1	TGCAGCCCCTTGACCGGGACAGGGGGCAATGAGCAGTTCTTC	CSPLTGTGGNEQFF
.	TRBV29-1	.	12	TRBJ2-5	TGCAGCGTTGAGTTCACGGGGGAGACCCAGTACTTC	CSVEFTGETQYF
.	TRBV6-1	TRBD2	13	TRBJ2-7	TGTGCCAGCGCCCGGGACTACTCCTACGAGCAGTACTTC	CASARDYSYEQYF
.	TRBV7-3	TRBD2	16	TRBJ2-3	TGTGCCAGCAGCCCCGGGGGACTAGCGGGGTTAGATACGCAGTATTTT	CASSPGGLAGLDTQYF
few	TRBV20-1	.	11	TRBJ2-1	TGCAGTGCTCGGACTAACATTGAGCAGTTCTTC	CSARTNIEQFF
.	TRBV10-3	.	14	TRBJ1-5	TGTGCCATCGGCGGGGGGGAACGAAGGCAGCCCCAGCATTTT	CAIGGGERRQPQHF
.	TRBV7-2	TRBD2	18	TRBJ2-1	TGTGCCAGCAGCTTAGAGAGGGGACTAGCGGCCCTGAGGAATGAGCAGTTCTTC	CASSLERGLAALRNEQFF
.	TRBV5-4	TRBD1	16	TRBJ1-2	TGTGCCAGCAGCTTACCGGGACAGGGCATGGGCTATGGCTACACCTTC	CASSLPGQGMGYGYTF
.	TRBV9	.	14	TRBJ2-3	TGTGCCAGCAGCGTAGCGGGAAGTTGGAATACGCAGTATTTT	CASSVAGSWNTQYF
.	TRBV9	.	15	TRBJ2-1	TGTGCCAGCAGCGTAGACGGGAGCACCTACAATGAGCAGTTCTTC	CASSVDGSTYNEQFF
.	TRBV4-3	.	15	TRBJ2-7	TGCGCCAGCAGCCAAGATAGGTCGCGGAGCTACGAGCAGTACTTC	CASSQDRSRSYEQYF
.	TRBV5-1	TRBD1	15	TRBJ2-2	TGCGCCAGCAGCTCGGCACAGGGGCGCACCGGGGAGCTGTTTTTT	CASSSAQGRTGELFF
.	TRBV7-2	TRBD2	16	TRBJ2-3	TGTGCCAGCACTTGGGCTAGCGGGGGGGCCGCAGATACGCAGTATTTT	CASTWASGGAADTQYF
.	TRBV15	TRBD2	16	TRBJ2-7	TGTGCCACCAGCAGAGAAGCCGGGACTAGAGGCTACGAGCAGTACTTC	CATSREAGTRGYEQYF
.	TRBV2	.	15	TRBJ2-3	TGTGCCAGCAGTGAAGGGTGGGCTAGCACAGATACGCAGTATTTT	CASSEGWASTDTQYF
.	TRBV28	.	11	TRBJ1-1	TGTGCCAGTGAGATGAACACTGAAGCTTTCTTT	CASEMNTEAFF
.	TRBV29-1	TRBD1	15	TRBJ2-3	TGCAGCGTTGATGCGGGACAGGGCCCCGGGGATACGCAGTATTTT	CSVDAGQGPGDTQYF
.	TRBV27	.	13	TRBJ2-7	TGTGCCAGCAGCCACCTTATGCTGGAGGAGCAGTACTTC	CASSHLMLEEQYF
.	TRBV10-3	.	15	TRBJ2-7	TGTGCCATCAGTGACTCCGGAGACCTTTCGTACGAGCAGTACTTC	CAISDSGDLSYEQYF
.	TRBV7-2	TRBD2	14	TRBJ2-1	TGTGCCAGCAGCCCAGCGGGGGGCCACAATGAGCAGTTCTTC	CASSPAGGHNEQFF
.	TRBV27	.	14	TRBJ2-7	TGTGCCAGCAGTTTGACAGGCCAAACCTACGAGCAGTACTTC	CASSLTGQTYEQYF
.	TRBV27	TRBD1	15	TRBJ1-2	TGTGCCAGCAGAAAACTACAGGGGCTCTTCGGTGGCTACACCTTC	CASRKLQGLFGGYTF
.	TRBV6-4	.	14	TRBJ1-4	TGTGCCAGCAGTGCCGGCGGTCAGAATGAAAAACTGTTTTTT	CASSAGGQNEKLFF
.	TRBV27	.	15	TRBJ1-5	TGTGCCAGCAGCCGCCAGGGTGGAGGCAATCAGCCCCAGCATTTT	CASSRQGGGNQPQHF
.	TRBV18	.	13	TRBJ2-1	TGTGCCAGCTCACCGGGCTTGGAGGGTGAGCAGTTCTTC	CASSPGLEGEQFF
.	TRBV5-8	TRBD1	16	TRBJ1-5	TGTGCCAGCAGCGTGCACAGGGGGGAGCGCAATCAGCCCCAGCATTTT	CASSVHRGERNQPQHF
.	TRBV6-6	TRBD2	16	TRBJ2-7	TGTGCCAGCAGGACCTCCGGGACTAGCGGAACCTACGAGCAGTACTTC	CASRTSGTSGTYEQYF
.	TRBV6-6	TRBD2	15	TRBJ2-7	TGTGCCAGCAGACGATCGACTAGCGGGGGGTACGAGCAGTACTTC	CASRRSTSGGYEQYF
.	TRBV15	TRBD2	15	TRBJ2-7	TGTGCCACCAGCAAGACAGCGGGAGGGCCGCTTGAGCAGTACTTC	CATSKTAGGPLEQYF
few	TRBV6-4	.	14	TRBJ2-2	TGTGCCAGCAGTGACTCCCGGGACACCGGGGAGCTGTTTTTT	CASSDSRDTGELFF
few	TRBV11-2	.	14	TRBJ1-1	TGTGCCAGCAGCTTTTCCCGGGGGAACACTGAAGCTTTCTTT	CASSFSRGNTEAFF